This T cell receptor (beta chain) was recovered during a study of cytomegalovirus exposure and HLA in healthy donors. The PCR ran on 60 Vbeta and 13 Jbeta primers. Some clones are missing from TCRdb's copy, which holds only in-frame ones; the method was immunoSEQ multiplex PCR. Of about 110,000 clones listed, about four fifths are singletons. Donors were nominally healthy when sampled, though unrecorded immune exposures were likely. The CDR3 consists of 15 residues. V lost 3 bases, J lost 2 bases, and 13 bases lay in between. Germline V CDR1 and CDR2: LNHDA, SQIVND (reference sequence). The gene calls are TRBV19 and TRBJ2-5, with D possibly being TRBD1 (5 bases). The clonotype originates from a man in his fifties in good health and CMV-seronegative. Input material: PBMCs. CDR3 sequence (DNA): TGTGCCAGTAGTATCGGAACAGGCTGGCAAGAGACCCAGTACTTC. Amino acids: CASSIGTGWQETQYF. The entire variable domain, with the rest obtained from reference TRBV19 and TRBJ2-5, is as follows: DGGITQSPKYLFRKEGQNVTLSCEQNLNHDAMYWYRQDPGQGLRLIYYSQIVNDFQKGDIAEGYSVSREKKESFPLTVTSAQKNPTAFYLCASSIGTGWQETQYFGPGTRLLVL.